This TCR beta chain was sequenced for a study of T cell changes during pregnancy in multiple sclerosis. The ends lost 4 bases at V and 0 bases at J; junction bases unmatched: 4. Germline V gene lookup returns CDR1 SGHNT and CDR2 YYREEE (reference sequence). The CDR3 is made up of 15 amino acids. This clone appeared once. Method: immunoSEQ multiplex PCR; TCRdb's copy keeps in-frame clones and lacks some. The table shows 35,000 to 55,000 clones, with approximately 92% occurring only once. This clonotype was sampled from a female donor with multiple sclerosis, enrolled in a pregnancy study. The specimen comprised CD4+ T cells from peripheral blood mononuclear cells, sampled before pregnancy. The J gene is TRBJ1-1, the V gene TRBV5-4, with 9 bases identical to TRBD1. CDR3 sequence reads: CASSRTGVVNTEAFF. CDR3 nucleotides: TGTGCCAGCAGCCGGACAGGGGTCGTGAACACTGAAGCTTTCTTT.